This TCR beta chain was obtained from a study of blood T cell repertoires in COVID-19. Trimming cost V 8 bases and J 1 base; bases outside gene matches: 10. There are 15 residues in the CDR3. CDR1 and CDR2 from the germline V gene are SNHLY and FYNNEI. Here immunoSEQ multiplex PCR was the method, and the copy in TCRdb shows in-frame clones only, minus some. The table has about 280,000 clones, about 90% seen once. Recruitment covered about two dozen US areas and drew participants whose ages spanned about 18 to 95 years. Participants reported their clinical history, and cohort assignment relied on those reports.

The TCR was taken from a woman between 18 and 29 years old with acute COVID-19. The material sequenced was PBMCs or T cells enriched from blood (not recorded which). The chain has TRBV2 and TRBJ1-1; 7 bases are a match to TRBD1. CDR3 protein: CASCADRAGNTEAFF. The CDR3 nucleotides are TGTGCCAGCTGTGCTGACAGGGCGGGGAACACTGAAGCTTTCTTT.